The 26 T cell receptor beta chains below were found in one sample sequenced in a study of blood T cell repertoires in COVID-19 (dated by TCRdb to the early 2020s). The library was prepared using the immunoSEQ multiplex PCR assay. TCRdb stores this immuneACCESS table with in-frame sequences only. Part of the clones is absent; in the studies checked, under half of the shortfall reflects unresolved V genes, and no reason is known for the rest. This sample lists approximately 410,000 clones; 75% to 90% were detected once. Approximately 1.5% of the sample goes to the ten largest clones. Material: peripheral blood. The receptors derive from a woman under 40 with active or convalescent COVID-19.

This chain joins TRBV13 and TRBJ2-3, with 9 bases identical to TRBD2. The germline gives CDR1 PRHDT, CDR2 FYEKMQ (reference sequence). The junction had 6 bases not matched to a gene; V was cut back by 1 base and J by 1 base. CDR3 length equals 17 residues. The CDR3 protein is CASSLVKAGGGTDTQYF. The CDR3 nucleotides read TGTGCCAGCAGCTTAGTTAAAGCGGGGGGCGGCACAGATACGCAGTATTTT. Combining the CDR3 with reference TRBV13 and TRBJ2-3 gives the whole variable domain AAGVIQSPRHLIKEKRETATLKCYPIPRHDTVYWYQQGPGQDPQFLISFYEKMQSDKGSIPDRFSAQQFSDYHSELNMSSLELGDSALYFCASSLVKAGGGTDTQYFGPGTRLTVL.

V usage is TRBV5-4 and J usage is TRBJ1-3, with TRBD1 matching over 7 bases. This CDR3 spans 15 amino acids. V lost 4 bases, J lost 2 bases, and 6 bases stayed unmatched. From germline, CDR1 is SGHNT and CDR2 YYREEE (reference sequence). The CDR3: CASSKQGPPGNTIYF. In DNA form, the CDR3 reads TGTGCCAGCAGCAAACAGGGGCCGCCTGGAAACACCATATATTTT.

The chain recombines TRBV30 with TRBJ2-7; 9 bases align to TRBD1. CDR1 and CDR2 (germline): GTSNPN, SVGIG (reference sequence). The CDR3 spans 13 residues. V lost 8 bases, J lost 0 bases, and 5 bases stayed unmatched. CDR3 in amino acids: CAIDRGSSYEQYF. The CDR3, as DNA: TGTGCCATCGACAGGGGGAGCTCCTACGAGCAGTACTTC.

The chain employs TRBV7-9 and TRBJ1-1; 7 bases line up with TRBD1. V lost 1 base and J lost 1; bases outside the gene matches: 0. The germline V gene has CDR1 SEHNR and CDR2 FQNEAQ (reference sequence). The CDR3 runs to 14 residues. The CDR3 loop reads CASSLEGANTEAFF. The DNA for the CDR3 is TGTGCCAGCAGCTTAGAGGGGGCGAACACTGAAGCTTTCTTT.

The J gene is TRBJ1-2, the V gene TRBV30, with a weak D call TRBD1 (6 bases). This CDR3 region has 16 residues. The V gene lost 1 base and the J gene lost 2 bases, with 17 bases spanning the gap. In germline, CDR1 is GTSNPN, CDR2 SVGIG (reference sequence). This CDR3 reads CAWSGARGTDNYGYTF. CDR3 in DNA: TGTGCCTGGAGTGGCGCCAGGGGTACGGACAACTATGGCTACACCTTC.

The rearrangement uses TRBV6-5 and TRBJ2-7; D is unresolved. V lost 2 bases to trimming and J lost 2 bases, with 10 bases between them. The CDR3 is 14 residues long. The V gene's germline CDR1 is MNHEY and CDR2 SVGAGI. The CDR3 spells CASSYRADTYEQYF. CDR3 sequence (DNA): TGTGCCAGCAGTTACAGAGCCGATACCTACGAGCAGTACTTC.

The rearrangement uses TRBV27 and TRBJ1-1, with D perhaps TRBD1 (5 bases). Germline-derived CDR1 and CDR2 are MNHEY and SMNVEV (reference sequence). The germline V and J ends were trimmed by 9 bases and 4 bases, with 12 bases remaining between them. The CDR3 covers 12 residues. DNA of the CDR3: TGTGCCAGTGGGCAGGGCGGCACTGAAGCTTTCTTT. It translates to CASGQGGTEAFF.

This chain uses TRBV25-1 with TRBJ1-1, with 11 bases lining up with TRBD1. V lost 8 bases and J lost 6; bases outside the gene matches: 5. CDR1 MGHDK and CDR2 SYGVNS come from the germline V gene. The length of the CDR3 is 13 residues. CDR3 DNA sequence: TGTGCCAGCGGGGGACAGGGGGGACCTGAAGCTTTCTTT. Its translation is CASGGQGGPEAFF. Supplemented by reference TRBV25-1 and TRBJ1-1, the full variable domain reads EADIYQTPRYLVIGTGKKITLECSQTMGHDKMYWYQQDPGMELHLIHYSYGVNSTEKGDLSSESTVSRIRTEHFPLTLESARPSHTSQYLCASGGQGGPEAFFGQGTRLTVV.

Written as DNA, the CDR3 is TGCGCCAGCAGTTTCTGGGGGCGCACCAATGAGCAGTTCTTC. Residues: CASSFWGRTNEQFF. The chain recombines TRBV10-1 with TRBJ2-1; D possibly corresponds to TRBD1 (6 bases). CDR1 WNHNN and CDR2 SYGVQD come from the germline V gene (reference sequence). V lost 5 bases, J lost 6 bases, and 14 bases lay in between. The CDR3 length is 14 residues.

The V and J genes are TRBV7-2 and TRBJ1-2; D unresolved. Trimming pared 1 base from V and 0 bases from J, leaving 9 bases between. The CDR3 has 15 amino acids. CDR1 and CDR2 (germline): SGHTA, FQGNSA. The CDR3 protein is CASSLGTEANYGYTF. CDR3 DNA: TGTGCCAGCAGCTTAGGGACTGAAGCTAACTATGGCTACACCTTC.

The chain carries TRBV7-8 and TRBJ2-7; possibly TRBD1 for D (5 bases). There are 13 residues in the CDR3. Germline V gene sequence: CDR1 SGHVS, CDR2 FQNEAQ. V lost 1 base, J lost 4 bases, and 8 bases lay in between. The DNA of the CDR3 is TGTGCCAGCAGCTTAGAGGCAGGGTACGAGCAGTACTTC. This translates into CASSLEAGYEQYF.

This chain links TRBV5-1 with TRBJ1-1, with TRBD1 as a possible D gene (6 bases). Germline CDR1 and CDR2: SGHRS and YFSETQ. The CDR3 consists of 14 residues. V lost 5 bases and J lost 1, with 12 bases in between. CDR3 region: CASRPWTENTEAFF. The CDR3 DNA reads TGCGCCAGCAGACCCTGGACAGAGAACACTGAAGCTTTCTTT.

V and J are TRBV5-4 and TRBJ1-1, with 9 bases fitting TRBD1. This CDR3 spans 15 amino acids. The germline gives CDR1 SGHNT, CDR2 YYREEE (reference sequence). Unmatched junction bases numbered 8, after V lost 3 bases and J lost 5 bases. The CDR3: CASSWTGTGLTEAFF. The CDR3 nucleotides read TGTGCCAGCAGCTGGACAGGGACAGGGCTAACTGAAGCTTTCTTT.

V gene TRBV3-1 (or the pseudogene TRBV3-2) combines with J gene TRBJ1-3; TRBD1 matches 8 bases. The CDR3 runs to 18 residues. V was pared by 0 bases and J by 0 bases, with 7 bases of the junction left unmatched. CDR1 and CDR2 (germline): LGHDT, YNNKEL (reference sequence). The CDR3 region is CASSQEWGGQVSGNTIYF. In DNA, the CDR3 is TGTGCCAGCAGCCAAGAATGGGGGGGACAGGTCTCTGGAAACACCATATATTTT.

This chain uses TRBV5-4 with TRBJ1-2, with TRBD1 as a possible D gene (5 bases). The V end was cut by 5 bases, the J end by 0 bases, with 23 bases between. The CDR3 consists of 18 residues. Germline V gene sequence: CDR1 SGHNT, CDR2 YYREEE (reference sequence). The CDR3 DNA reads as TGTGCCAGCAGTCATCTGGCCCCCACAGGCGCGGCTAACTATGGCTACACCTTC. Protein sequence: CASSHLAPTGAANYGYTF.

This chain joins TRBV19 and TRBJ2-7, with 11 nucleotides matching TRBD1. CDR3 size: 15 residues. CDR1 and CDR2 from the germline V gene are LNHDA and SQIVND (reference sequence). V shed 5 bases and J 5 bases; nucleotides not matched to a gene: 8. CDR3 in amino acids: CASSPGQGVFDEQYF. CDR3 nucleotides: TGTGCCAGTAGTCCGGGACAGGGGGTTTTCGACGAGCAGTACTTC. Full variable domain (outside the CDR3, taken from reference TRBV19 and TRBJ2-7): DGGITQSPKYLFRKEGQNVTLSCEQNLNHDAMYWYRQDPGQGLRLIYYSQIVNDFQKGDIAEGYSVSREKKESFPLTVTSAQKNPTAFYLCASSPGQGVFDEQYFGPGTRLTVT.

In the case of this clone: A junction boundary mismatches the germline segment, possibly from a read error. The chain carries TRBV6-1 and TRBJ1-3; D unclear. Per germline, CDR1 MNHNS and CDR2 SASEGT. This CDR3 contains 14 residues. The CDR3 DNA follows: TGTGCCAGCACTGAACCCGGGTATGGAAACACCATATATTTT. Its protein is CASTEPGYGNTIYF.

This clone was seen only once. This sequence joins TRBV3-1 (or the pseudogene TRBV3-2) and TRBJ1-6, with D tentatively TRBD1 (5 bases). CDR3 size: 13 residues. V was clipped by 3 bases and J by 10 bases, with 10 bases between them. The germline V gene encodes CDR1 LGHDT and CDR2 YNNKEL (reference sequence). The CDR3 region has the DNA TGTGCCAGCAGCCAGACGGGGGTCTCACCCCTCCACTTT. Protein product: CASSQTGVSPLHF.

The genes are TRBV9 and TRBJ2-2; 8 bases match TRBD1. The CDR3 has 16 amino acids. Trimming took 2 bases from V and 0 from J; bases not matched to a gene: 3. The germline gives CDR1 SGDLS, CDR2 YYNGEE. The CDR3 is CASSVQGQANTGELFF. In DNA form, the CDR3 reads TGTGCCAGCAGCGTCCAGGGACAGGCGAACACCGGGGAGCTGTTTTTT.

The V call is TRBV10-3, the J call TRBJ1-1, with a possible D match to TRBD1 (5 bases). Trimming removed 4 bases from V and 2 bases from J, with 8 bases in between. Germline V gives CDR1 ENHRY, CDR2 SYGVKD. The CDR3 extends over 13 amino acids. This CDR3 is CAISGGLNTEAFF. In DNA, the CDR3 is TGTGCCATCAGTGGGGGCTTAAACACTGAAGCTTTCTTT.

This chain links TRBV19 with TRBJ2-7; D remains ambiguous. Per germline, CDR1 LNHDA and CDR2 SQIVND (reference sequence). Trimming removed 6 bases from V and 3 bases from J, with 9 bases in between. CDR3 size: 12 residues. CDR3 protein: CASRGFRYEQYF. The CDR3 DNA sequence: TGTGCCAGTAGGGGCTTTCGCTACGAGCAGTACTTC.

The V and J genes are TRBV6-1 and TRBJ1-2, with 8 bases fitting TRBD1. This CDR3 is built from 13 residues. Trimming took 3 bases from V and 6 from J; bases not matched to a gene: 3. Germline V CDR1 and CDR2: MNHNS, SASEGT. CDR3 coding DNA: TGTGCCAGCAGTGACCGACAGGGGAATGGCTACACCTTC. Residues: CASSDRQGNGYTF.

This chain uses TRBV7-6 with TRBJ2-1; 7 positions match TRBD2. This CDR3 comprises 17 residues. CDR1 is SGHVS and CDR2 is FNYEAQ in the germline V gene. V shed 1 base and J 1 base; nucleotides not matched to a gene: 7. Here the CDR3 reads CASSLVLRGESYNEQFF. The CDR3 coding sequence is TGTGCCAGCAGCTTAGTCTTACGGGGGGAATCCTACAATGAGCAGTTCTTC.

The rearrangement links TRBV6-6 to TRBJ1-3; 7 bases line up with TRBD1. CDR1 is MNHNY and CDR2 is SVGAGI in the germline V gene (reference sequence). There are 16 residues in the CDR3. The V gene end was trimmed by 6 bases and the J gene end by 2 bases; junction bases not matched to a gene: 10. The DNA of the CDR3 is TGTGCCAGCAGCCCCCCGGGACAGATAACTGGAAACACCATATATTTT. Its translation: CASSPPGQITGNTIYF.

The CDR3 nucleotides read TGCGCCAGCAGCGCCTACGGTCAGGGAAACCAAGAGACCCAGTACTTC. It codes for CASSAYGQGNQETQYF. The chain links TRBV5-1 to TRBJ2-5; D is perhaps TRBD1 (5 bases). Deletions cut 4 bases from V and 0 bases from J, with 16 bases between. The CDR3 extends over 16 amino acids. CDR1 is SGHRS and CDR2 is YFSETQ in the germline V gene.

The J gene is TRBJ2-5, the V gene TRBV27; TRBD1 aligns across 10 bases. Germline-derived CDR1 and CDR2 are MNHEY and SMNVEV (reference sequence). V dropped 2 bases and J dropped 6; count of bases not matched to a gene: 3. The CDR3 totals 14 residues. The CDR3 reads CASSLGQGVQTQYF. CDR3 DNA: TGTGCCAGCAGTTTAGGACAGGGGGTTCAGACCCAGTACTTC.